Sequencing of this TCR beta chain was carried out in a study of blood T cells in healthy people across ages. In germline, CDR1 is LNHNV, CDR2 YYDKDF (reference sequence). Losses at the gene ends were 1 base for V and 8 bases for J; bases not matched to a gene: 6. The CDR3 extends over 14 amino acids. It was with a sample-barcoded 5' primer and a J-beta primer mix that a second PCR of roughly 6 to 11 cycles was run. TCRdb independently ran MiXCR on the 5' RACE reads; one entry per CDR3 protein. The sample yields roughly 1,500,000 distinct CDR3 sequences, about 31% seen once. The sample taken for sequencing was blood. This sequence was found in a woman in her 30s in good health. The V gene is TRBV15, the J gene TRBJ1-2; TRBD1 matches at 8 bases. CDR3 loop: CATSRAGQGKGYTF. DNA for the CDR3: TGTGCCACCAGCAGAGCCGGACAGGGAAAGGGCTACACCTTC. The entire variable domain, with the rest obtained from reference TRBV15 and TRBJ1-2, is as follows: DAMVIQNPRYQVTQFGKPVTLSCSQTLNHNVMYWYQQKSSQAPKLLFHYYDKDFNNEADTPDNFQSRRPNTSFCFLDIRSPGLGDTAMYLCATSRAGQGKGYTFGSGTRLTVV.